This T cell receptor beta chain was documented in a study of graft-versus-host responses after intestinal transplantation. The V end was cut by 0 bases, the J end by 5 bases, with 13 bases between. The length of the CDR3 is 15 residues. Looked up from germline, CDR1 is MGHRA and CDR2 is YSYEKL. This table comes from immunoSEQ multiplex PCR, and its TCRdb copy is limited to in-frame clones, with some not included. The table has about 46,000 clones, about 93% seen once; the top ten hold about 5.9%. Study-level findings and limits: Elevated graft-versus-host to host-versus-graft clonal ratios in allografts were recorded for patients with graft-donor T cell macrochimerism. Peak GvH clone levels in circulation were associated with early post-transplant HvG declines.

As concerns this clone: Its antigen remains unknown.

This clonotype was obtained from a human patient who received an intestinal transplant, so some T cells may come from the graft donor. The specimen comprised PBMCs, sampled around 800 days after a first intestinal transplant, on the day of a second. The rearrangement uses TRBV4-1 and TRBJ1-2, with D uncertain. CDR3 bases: TGCGCCAGCAGCCAAGAAGGGTCGGTTAGGTATGGCTACACCTTC. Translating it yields CASSQEGSVRYGYTF.